These 4 T cell receptor beta chains share one sample of origin, sequenced in a study of a mutant IDH1 vaccine in newly diagnosed glioma. The time point: week 23, last vaccination. One vaccine dose held 300 ug of mutant IDH1 20-mer peptide and came with topical imiquimod. Sequencing used immunoSEQ multiplex PCR; TCRdb keeps in-frame clones, though not all of them. The table shows around 26,000 clones, with about four fifths occurring only once. Antigens for these TCRs are unknown. The sequenced sample was PBMCs, obtained from a glioma patient whose treatment included an IDH1 peptide vaccine. The receptor source for this set is a woman in her twenties or thirties with glioma.

This clone was recorded a few times. The chain uses TRBV11-1 and TRBJ1-5; D uncertain. Germline V gives CDR1 SGHAT, CDR2 FQDESV (reference sequence). The V end lost 5 bases, the J end lost 4 bases, and 9 bases lay between the germline ends. The CDR3 is 13 residues long. CDR3 in DNA: TGTGCCAGCAGCCCGCGACCAAATCAGCCCCAGCATTTT. It is translated as CASSPRPNQPQHF.

The chain recombines TRBV27 with TRBJ2-3; no clear D gene. The CDR3 extends over 14 amino acids. V lost 0 bases and J 6 bases, leaving 10 bases between the germline ends. Germline V gene data show CDR1 as MNHEY and CDR2 as SMNVEV (reference sequence). CDR3 nucleotide sequence: TGTGCCAGCAGTTTATCGTCGAGCCCGGATACGCAGTATTTT. It encodes CASSLSSSPDTQYF.

The rearrangement joins TRBV18 to TRBJ1-2; no firm D call. The germline CDR1 and CDR2 sequences are KGHSH and LQKENI. The V gene lost 3 bases and the J gene lost 3 bases, with 8 bases spanning the gap. The CDR3 is 13 residues long. CDR3 DNA sequence: TGTGCCAGCTCACCGGGCCAGGACTATGGCTACACCTTC. Encoded protein: CASSPGQDYGYTF. The variable domain in full, with the rest retrieved from reference TRBV18 and TRBJ1-2, is NAGVMQNPRHLVRRRGQEARLRCSPMKGHSHVYWYRQLPEEGLKFMVYLQKENIIDESGMPKERFSAEFPKEGPSILRIQQVVRGDSAAYFCASSPGQDYGYTFGSGTRLTVV.

The genes are TRBV5-1 and TRBJ2-3; 9 bases line up with TRBD1. J was trimmed by 7 bases and V by 5 bases; bases with no gene match: 11. The CDR3 is 15 residues long. Germline V gene lookup returns CDR1 SGHRS and CDR2 YFSETQ. The chain's CDR3 is CASREPGQGSNTQYF. The DNA of the CDR3 is TGCGCCAGCAGAGAACCGGGACAGGGATCGAATACGCAGTATTTT.